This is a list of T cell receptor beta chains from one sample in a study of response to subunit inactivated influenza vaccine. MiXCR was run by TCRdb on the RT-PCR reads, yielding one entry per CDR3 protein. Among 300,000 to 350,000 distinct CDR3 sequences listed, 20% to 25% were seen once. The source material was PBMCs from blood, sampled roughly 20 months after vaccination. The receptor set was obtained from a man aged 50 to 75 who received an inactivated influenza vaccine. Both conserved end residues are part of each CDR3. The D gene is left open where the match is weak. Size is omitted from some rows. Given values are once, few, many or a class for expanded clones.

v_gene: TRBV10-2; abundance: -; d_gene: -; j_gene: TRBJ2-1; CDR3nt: TGCGCCAGCAGTGAGTCATTGCAGGCCACCAACTACAATGAGCAGTTCTTC; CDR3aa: CASSESLQATNYNEQFF
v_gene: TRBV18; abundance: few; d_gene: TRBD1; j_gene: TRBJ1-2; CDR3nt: TGTGCCAGCTCACCGCCTCGGACAGGGGGTATAAACTATGGCTACACCTTC; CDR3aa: CASSPPRTGGINYGYTF
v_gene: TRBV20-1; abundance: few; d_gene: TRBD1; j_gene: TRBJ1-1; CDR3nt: TGCAGTGCTAGAGGGACAGGGGTGGACACTGAAGCTTTCTTT; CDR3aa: CSARGTGVDTEAFF
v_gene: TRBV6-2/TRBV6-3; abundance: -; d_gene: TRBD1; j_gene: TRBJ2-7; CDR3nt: TGTGCCAGCAGTTACCTGGGACAGGGGGCCCACTACGAGCAGTACTTC; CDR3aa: CASSYLGQGAHYEQYF
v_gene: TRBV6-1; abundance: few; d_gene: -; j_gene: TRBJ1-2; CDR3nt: TGTGCCAGCAGTGAAGTGCGGAGTACGGGCTACACCTTC; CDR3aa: CASSEVRSTGYTF
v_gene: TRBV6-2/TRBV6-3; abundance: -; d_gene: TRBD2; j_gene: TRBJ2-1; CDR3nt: TGTGCCAGCAGTTACGCTAGCGGGGGGGCCTCCAATGAGCAGTTCTTC; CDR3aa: CASSYASGGASNEQFF
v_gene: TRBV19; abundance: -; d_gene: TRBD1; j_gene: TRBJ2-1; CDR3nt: TGTGCCAGTAGTACCGTGGACAGGGGGCTCTACAATGAGCAGTTCTTC; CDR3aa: CASSTVDRGLYNEQFF
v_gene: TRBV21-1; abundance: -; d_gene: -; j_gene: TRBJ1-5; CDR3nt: TGTGCCAGCATCAGATCCGGGACAGAAGTATTCGGCGGTCAGCCCCAGCATTTT; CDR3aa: CASIRSGTEVFGGQPQHF
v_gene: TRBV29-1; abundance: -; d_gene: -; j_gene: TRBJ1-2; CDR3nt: TGCAGCGTTAGCGGCAACAACTATGGCTACACCTTC; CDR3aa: CSVSGNNYGYTF
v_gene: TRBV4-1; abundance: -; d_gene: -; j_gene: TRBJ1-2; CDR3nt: TGCGCCAGCAGCCAAGACAGGATTAACTATGGCTACACCTTC; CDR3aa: CASSQDRINYGYTF
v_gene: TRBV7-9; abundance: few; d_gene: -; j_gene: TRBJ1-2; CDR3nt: TGTGCCAGCAGCTTTAGTGATGGCTACACCTTC; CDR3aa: CASSFSDGYTF
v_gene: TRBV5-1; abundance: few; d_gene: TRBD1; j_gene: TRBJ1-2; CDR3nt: TGCGCCAGCAGCTTGTTGGGACAGGACTATGGCTACACCTTC; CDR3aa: CASSLLGQDYGYTF
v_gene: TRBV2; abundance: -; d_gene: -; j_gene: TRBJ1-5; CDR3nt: TGTGCCTCCACTGAGGGCGGAAGTCAGGCCCAGCATTTT; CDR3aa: CASTEGGSQAQHF
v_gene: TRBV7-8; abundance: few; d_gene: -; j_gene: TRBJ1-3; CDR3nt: TGTGCCAGCAGCTTACGGGGGCGCAGTAACGGAAACACCATATATTTT; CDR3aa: CASSLRGRSNGNTIYF
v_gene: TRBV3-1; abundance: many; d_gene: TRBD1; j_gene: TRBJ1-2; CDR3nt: TGTGCCAGCAGCCAACCGCACCCGGGACAGGGGTATGGCTACACCTTC; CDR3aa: CASSQPHPGQGYGYTF
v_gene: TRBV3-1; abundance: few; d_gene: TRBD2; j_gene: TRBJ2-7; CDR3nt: TGTGCCAGCAGCCAAGTGGGACTAGCGGCCGCCTACGAGCAGTACTTC; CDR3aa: CASSQVGLAAAYEQYF
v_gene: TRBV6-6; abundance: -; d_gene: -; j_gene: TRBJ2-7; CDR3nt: TGTGCCAGCAGTTACGGTTCTTTAAAGTTCTTC; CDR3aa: CASSYGSLKFF
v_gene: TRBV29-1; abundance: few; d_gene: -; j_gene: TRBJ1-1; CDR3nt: TGCAGCGCTAAGACCGGCCCCCCTGAAGCTTTCTTT; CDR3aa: CSAKTGPPEAFF
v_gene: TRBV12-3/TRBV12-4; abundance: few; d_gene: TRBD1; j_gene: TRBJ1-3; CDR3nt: TGTGCCAGCAGTTTTGGACAGGGACCTGGAAACACCATATATTTT; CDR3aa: CASSFGQGPGNTIYF
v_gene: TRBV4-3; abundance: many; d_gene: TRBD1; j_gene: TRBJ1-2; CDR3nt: TGCGCCAGCAGCCAAGACAATGGACAGGGGGGTGGCTACACCTTC; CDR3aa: CASSQDNGQGGGYTF
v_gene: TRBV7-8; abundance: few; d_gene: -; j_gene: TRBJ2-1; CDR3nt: TGTGCCAGCAGCGGAGCCGGGACAAGGATATACAATGAGCAGTTCTTC; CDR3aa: CASSGAGTRIYNEQFF
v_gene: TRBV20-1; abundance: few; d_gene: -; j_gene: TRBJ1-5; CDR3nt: TGCAGTGCTAGAGTAGTGGGGGGCAATCAGCCCCAGCATTTT; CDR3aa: CSARVVGGNQPQHF
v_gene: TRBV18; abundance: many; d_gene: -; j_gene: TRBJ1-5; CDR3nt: TGTGCCAGCTCACCACGGGCTGTGACTTATCAGCCCCAGCATTTT; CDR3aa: CASSPRAVTYQPQHF
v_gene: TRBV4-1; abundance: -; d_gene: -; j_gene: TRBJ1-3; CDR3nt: TGCGCCAGCAGCCAATCCCTCCAATACTCTGGAAACACCATATATTTT; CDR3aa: CASSQSLQYSGNTIYF
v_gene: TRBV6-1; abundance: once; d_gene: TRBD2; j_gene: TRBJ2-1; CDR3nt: TGTGCCATCAGCGAAGCGGGACTAGCGGGCTCCTACAATGAGCAGTTCTTC; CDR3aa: CAISEAGLAGSYNEQFF
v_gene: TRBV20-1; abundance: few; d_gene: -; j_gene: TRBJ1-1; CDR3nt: TGCAGTGCTAGTTTGTCCGGGGGTACTGAAGCTTTCTTT; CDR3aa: CSASLSGGTEAFF
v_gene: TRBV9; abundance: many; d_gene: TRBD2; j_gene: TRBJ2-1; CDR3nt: TGTGCCAGCAGCGTAGGGACTAGCGGGCTATTGGGGTATGGGCAGTTCTTC; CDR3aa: CASSVGTSGLLGYGQFF